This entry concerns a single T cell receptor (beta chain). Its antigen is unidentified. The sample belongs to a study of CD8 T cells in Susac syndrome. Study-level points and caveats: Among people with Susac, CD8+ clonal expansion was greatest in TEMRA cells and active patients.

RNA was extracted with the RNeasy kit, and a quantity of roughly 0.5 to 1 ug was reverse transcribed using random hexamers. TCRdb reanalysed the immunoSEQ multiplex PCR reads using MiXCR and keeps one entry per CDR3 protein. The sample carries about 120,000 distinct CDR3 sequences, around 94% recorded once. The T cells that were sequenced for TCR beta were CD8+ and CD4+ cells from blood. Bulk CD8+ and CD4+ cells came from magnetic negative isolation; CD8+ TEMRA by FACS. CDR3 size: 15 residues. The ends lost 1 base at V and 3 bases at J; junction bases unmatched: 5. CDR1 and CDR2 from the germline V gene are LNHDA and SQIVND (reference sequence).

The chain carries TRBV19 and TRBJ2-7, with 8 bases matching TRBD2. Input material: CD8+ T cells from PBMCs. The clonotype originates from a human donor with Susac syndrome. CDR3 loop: CASSIASGGNYEQYF. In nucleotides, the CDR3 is TGTGCCAGTAGTATAGCGAGCGGGGGAAACTACGAGCAGTACTTC.